This paragraph covers one TCR beta chain sequence. These data are taken from a study of blood T cell repertoires in COVID-19. The length of the CDR3 is 17 residues. Germline trimming cut 3 bases from V and 4 bases from J; bases unmatched to any gene: 12. Germline CDR1 MDHEN, CDR2 SYDVKM. Here immunoSEQ multiplex PCR was the method, and the copy in TCRdb shows in-frame clones only, minus some. Of around 260,000 clones in the sample, about 89% were seen once. The V and J genes are TRBV28 and TRBJ1-1; 9 nucleotides line up with TRBD1. The source is a woman aged 45-60 years with acute or convalescent COVID-19. Sequencing used peripheral blood. The CDR3 DNA reads TGTGCCAGCAGTTTTAATTATCGACAGGGGGGCCTCACTGAAGCTTTCTTT. Translating it yields CASSFNYRQGGLTEAFF.